The entry that follows covers one T cell receptor beta chain sequence. This clone showed up just once. Its specific antigen is unknown. Nothing much larger sits one base from this clone, and base qualities are not available. This sample was taken from a study of shared clonotypes between healthy human individuals (TCRdb year 2020). As for the study more broadly: The cohort included three men and a couple of women between 18 and 49 years of age. Between about 0.8 and 9 billion PBMCs per donor were obtained by leukapheresis. The study deeply sequenced blood TCR repertoires of about 5 healthy adults to estimate repertoire size and the extent of clonotype sharing between individuals. For each donor, three plates each were used for CD4 naive and CD4 memory, two plates were used for CD8 naive, and one plate was used for CD8 memory. Different laboratories and diverse techniques were used to prepare libraries and sequence TCR repertoires, to increase sequencing depth and limit assay-specific biases.

Using the deep immunoSEQ assay, multiplex PCR amplified TCR CDR3 regions from genomic DNA. Extracted genomic DNA from each cell subset was distributed evenly across all wells of several immunoSEQ 96-well plates, and each plate was treated as a replicate. For sorted subsets, each replicate PCR was loaded with around 220 ng genomic DNA, equivalent to about 30,000 T cell genomes. Purified libraries were measured with a Qubit 3.0 fluorometer, size-checked on a Bioanalyzer 2100, and measured again with the KAPA Library Quantification kit. Every immunoSEQ 96-well plate was sequenced on a dedicated single-read 150-cycle Illumina NextSeq 550 flow cell. For the original study's pipeline: Because only junctional sequences without quality scores were contained in the immunoSEQ output, filtering matching that applied to full-length reads could not be performed. Sequences were annotated with PyIR, a Python wrapper for IgBLAST v1.9, using IMGT germline references to assign V/J genes and CDR3. Reads with weak V/J assignments (E-value above 1e-6), missing CDR3, stop codons, out-of-frame junctions, or ambiguous translated residues were removed. V3J clonotypes were defined as sequences sharing an identical inferred V gene, J gene, and CDR3 amino acid sequence. To compute the percentage overlap between repertoires, the number of shared unique clonotypes was divided by the size of the smaller repertoire. Three approaches were used to assess repertoire richness: RTK rarefaction, the Chao1 estimator, and Recon v2.1 estimates of unobserved clonotypes. For all TCRbeta clonotypes obtained by the gDNA method from a few donors, generation probabilities were computed with OLGA. This immuneACCESS table, as held by TCRdb, lists in-frame sequences with V and J called but not all clones. Of the missing ones, under half trace to an unresolved V gene in checked studies; the others have no known cause. From that table come the V and J calls and clone size; the DNA was used to work out D and trimming. The sample includes some 200,000 clones, with around 93% observed a single time. The biggest ten clones account for 0.067% of the sample.

The germline V gene encodes CDR1 SGHTA and CDR2 FQGNSA. Ends trimmed: V by 3 bases, J by 6 bases; bases unmatched to a gene: 1. The CDR3 numbers 15 residues from cysteine through phenylalanine. Only CDR3 DNA remains: 45 bases, in frame from the first base. What the research found in general, with its limitations: Across a few donors, approximately 5% of naive CD4, 3% to 4% of naive CD8, about 2.3% of memory CD4, and under 0.45% of memory CD8 clonotypes were shared. Sampling was limited to blood, and TCR repertoires in tissue likely differ from TCR repertoires in blood. Incomplete sequencing was indicated by rarefaction of sorted-subset datasets, despite the large sequencing depth. Higher generation probabilities were observed for clonotypes shared by all four sorted-subset donors than for non-shared clonotypes. Estimated clonotype richness was generally larger for naive than for memory subsets. Pairwise subsampling indicated that sequencing depth was expected to affect the degree of clonotype sharing among donors. The genetic and exposure-history diversity represented was limited by the small number of donors.

Donors were healthy HIV-negative adults with no recently reported acute infections or vaccinations. All donors were Caucasian adults living in Nashville, Tennessee, USA. CD4+ T cells were enriched by magnetic negative selection; naive cells were then positively selected on CD45RA, and the negative fraction formed the memory subset. Blood was obtained by leukapheresis, after which PBMCs were separated by Ficoll-Histopaque density gradient centrifugation and cryopreserved in liquid nitrogen vapor phase. Analytical flow cytometry was used to check the purity and quantity of every magnetically sorted T cell population. Genomic DNA was isolated from each sorted fraction and quantified by UV absorbance on a Nanodrop 2000c.

Material for sequencing was naive CD4+ T cells sorted from blood. What this sample's cell subset or site label stands for: CD45RA+ positively selected. This receptor chain uses TRBV7-2 and TRBJ2-1, with 14 bases in between that match TRBD2. The receptor comes from a woman younger than 45 in good health. The CDR3 loop reads CASSLGLAGVNEQFF. The DNA sequence follows: TGTGCCAGCAGCTTGGGACTAGCGGGAGTCAATGAGCAGTTCTTC.